This TCR beta chain is drawn from a study of PD-1 blockade in classical Hodgkin lymphoma. For the study at large: Treatment was intravenous nivolumab, 3 mg/kg every 2 weeks, until progression.

Trimming took 7 bases from V and 4 from J, leaving 14 bases between them. The CDR3 runs 13 residues. CDR1 is MNHEY, CDR2 SVGAGI, per germline. As for this clone: Its cognate antigen is unknown.

Study findings and constraints: Newly diagnosed patients had diversity similar to the baseline diversity of complete responders. Researchers reported that CD4+ TCR diversity, though not CD8+, rose significantly by C4D1.

Indicated time point: cycle 4 day 1 (C4D1), after more than five weeks of nivolumab. All patients relapsed after autologous stem cell transplantation, and brentuximab vedotin exposure varied. Here immunoSEQ multiplex PCR was the method, and the copy in TCRdb shows in-frame clones only, minus some. Found here are tens of thousands of clones, about four fifths of them singletons; the top ten hold around 16%. The V and J genes are TRBV6-5 and TRBJ2-7; tentatively, D is TRBD1 (6 bases). The receptor was isolated from a human donor with classical Hodgkin lymphoma. Sequencing was performed on peripheral blood mononuclear cells (PBMCs), taken before the fourth cycle of nivolumab. CDR3 sequence (DNA): TGTGCCAGCAACAGGGTGGGAATATACGAGCAGTACTTC. Translation gives CASNRVGIYEQYF.